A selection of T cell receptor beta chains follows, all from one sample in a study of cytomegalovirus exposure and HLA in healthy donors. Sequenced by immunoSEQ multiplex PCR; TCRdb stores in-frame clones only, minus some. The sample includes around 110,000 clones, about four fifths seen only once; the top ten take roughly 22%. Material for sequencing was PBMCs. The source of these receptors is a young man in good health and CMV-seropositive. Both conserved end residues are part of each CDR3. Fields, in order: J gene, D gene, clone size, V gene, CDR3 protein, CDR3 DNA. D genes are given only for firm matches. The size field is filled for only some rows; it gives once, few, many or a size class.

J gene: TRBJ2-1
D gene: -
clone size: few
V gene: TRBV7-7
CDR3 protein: CASSLNLGIYNEQFF
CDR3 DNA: TGTGCCAGCAGCTTAAATCTCGGGATCTACAATGAGCAGTTCTTC

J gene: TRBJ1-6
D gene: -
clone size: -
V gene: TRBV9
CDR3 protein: CASALDLASSPLHF
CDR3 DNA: TGTGCCAGCGCCTTGGACCTAGCAAGTTCACCCCTCCACTTT

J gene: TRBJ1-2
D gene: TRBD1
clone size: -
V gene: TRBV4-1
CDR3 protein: CASSQVPGGRSERGYTF
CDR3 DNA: TGCGCCAGCAGCCAAGTTCCAGGGGGCAGGTCTGAAAGGGGCTACACCTTC

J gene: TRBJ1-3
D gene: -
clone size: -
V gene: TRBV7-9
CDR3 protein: CSSSLGRESGNTIYF
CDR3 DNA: TGTTCCAGCAGCTTAGGACGGGAATCTGGAAACACCATATATTTT

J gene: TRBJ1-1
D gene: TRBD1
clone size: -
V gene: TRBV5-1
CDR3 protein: CASSLTTGGTEAFF
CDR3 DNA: TGCGCCAGCAGCCTTACCACAGGGGGTACTGAAGCTTTCTTT

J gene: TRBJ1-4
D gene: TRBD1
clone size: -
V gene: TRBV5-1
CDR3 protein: CASSPRDRGQLFF
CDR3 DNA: TGCGCCAGCAGCCCCCGGGACAGGGGACAACTGTTTTTT

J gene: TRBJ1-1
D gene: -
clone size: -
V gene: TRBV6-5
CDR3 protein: CASTDHDKNTEAFF
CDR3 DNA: TGTGCCAGCACCGACCACGACAAGAACACTGAAGCTTTCTTT

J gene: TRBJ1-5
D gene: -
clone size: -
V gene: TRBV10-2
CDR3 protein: CASSGAGHQPQHF
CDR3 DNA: TGCGCCAGCAGTGGTGCGGGCCATCAGCCCCAGCATTTT

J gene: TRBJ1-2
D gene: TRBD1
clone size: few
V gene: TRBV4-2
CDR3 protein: CASSYDREVYGYTF
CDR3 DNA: TGTGCCAGCAGCTACGACAGGGAGGTCTATGGCTACACCTTC

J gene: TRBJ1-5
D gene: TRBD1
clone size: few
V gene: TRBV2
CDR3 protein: CATRTGDNSNQPQHF
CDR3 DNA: TGTGCCACCCGGACAGGCGATAATAGCAATCAGCCCCAGCATTTT

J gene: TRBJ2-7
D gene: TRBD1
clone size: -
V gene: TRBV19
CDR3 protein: CASSSSGQGLYEQYF
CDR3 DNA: TGTGCCAGTAGTTCGTCGGGACAGGGCCTCTACGAGCAGTACTTC

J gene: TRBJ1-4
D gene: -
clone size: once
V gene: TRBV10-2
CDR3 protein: CASSEPGTSGLFF
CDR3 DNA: TGCGCCAGCAGTGAGCCCGGGACATCGGGACTGTTTTTT

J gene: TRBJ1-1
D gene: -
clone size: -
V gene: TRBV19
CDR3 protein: CASSIWSGNTEAFF
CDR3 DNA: TGTGCCAGTAGTATTTGGTCAGGGAACACTGAAGCTTTCTTT

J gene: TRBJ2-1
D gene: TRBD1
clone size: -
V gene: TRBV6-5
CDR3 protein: CASSWDSESNEQFF
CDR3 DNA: TGTGCCAGCAGTTGGGACAGCGAGTCGAATGAGCAGTTCTTC

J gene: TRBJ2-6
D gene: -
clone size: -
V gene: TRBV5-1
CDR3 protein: CASSPTGTGANVLTF
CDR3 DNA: TGCGCCAGCAGCCCAACAGGGACTGGGGCCAACGTCCTGACTTTC

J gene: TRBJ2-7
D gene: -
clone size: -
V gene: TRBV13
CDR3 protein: CASSLRGTEQYF
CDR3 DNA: TGTGCCAGCAGCTTAAGGGGGACCGAGCAGTACTTC

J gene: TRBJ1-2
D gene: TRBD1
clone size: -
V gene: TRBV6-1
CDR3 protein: CASSIRDRGNYGYTF
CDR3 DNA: TGTGCCAGCAGTATCCGGGACAGGGGTAACTATGGCTACACCTTC

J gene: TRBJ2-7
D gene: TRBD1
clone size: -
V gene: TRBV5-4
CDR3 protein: CASSLGRGPYEQYF
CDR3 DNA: TGTGCCAGCAGCTTGGGCAGGGGGCCCTACGAGCAGTACTTC

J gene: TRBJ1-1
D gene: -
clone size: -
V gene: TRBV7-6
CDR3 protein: CASMYSQHSEAFF
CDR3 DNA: TGTGCCAGCATGTACAGCCAACACTCTGAAGCTTTCTTT

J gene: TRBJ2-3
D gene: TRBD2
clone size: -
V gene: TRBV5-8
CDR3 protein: CASSRLVTSGGFTDTQYF
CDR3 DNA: TGTGCCAGCAGCCGCCTGGTGACTAGCGGGGGATTCACAGATACGCAGTATTTT

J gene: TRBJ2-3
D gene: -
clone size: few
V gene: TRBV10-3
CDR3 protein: CAVLLRSTDTQYF
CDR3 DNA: TGTGCCGTCCTACTACGGAGCACAGATACGCAGTATTTT

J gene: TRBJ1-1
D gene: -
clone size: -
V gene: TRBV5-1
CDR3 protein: CASSLLGEGDTEAFF
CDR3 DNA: TGCGCCAGCAGCTTGTTAGGAGAGGGGGACACTGAAGCTTTCTTT

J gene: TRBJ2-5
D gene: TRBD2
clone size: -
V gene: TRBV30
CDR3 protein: CAWSGTSGGPEETQYF
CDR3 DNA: TGTGCCTGGAGTGGGACTAGCGGGGGGCCGGAAGAGACCCAGTACTTC

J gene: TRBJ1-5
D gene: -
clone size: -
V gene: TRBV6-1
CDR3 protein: CASSAWGGDYSNQPQHF
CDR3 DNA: TGTGCCAGCAGTGCTTGGGGGGGGGATTATAGCAATCAGCCCCAGCATTTT

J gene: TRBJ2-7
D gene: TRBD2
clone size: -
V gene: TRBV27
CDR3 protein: CASSQSPSGDGEQYF
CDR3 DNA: TGTGCCAGCAGTCAATCCCCTAGCGGGGACGGGGAGCAGTACTTC

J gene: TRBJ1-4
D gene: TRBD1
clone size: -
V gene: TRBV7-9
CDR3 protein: CASSPPDRGKGLFF
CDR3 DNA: TGTGCCAGCAGCCCACCGGACAGGGGGAAAGGACTGTTTTTT

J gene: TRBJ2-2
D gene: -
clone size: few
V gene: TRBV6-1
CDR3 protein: CASSAGRSGELFF
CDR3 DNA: TGTGCCAGCAGTGCTGGGAGGTCCGGGGAGCTGTTTTTT

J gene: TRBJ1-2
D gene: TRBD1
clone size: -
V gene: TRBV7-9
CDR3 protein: CASSRQGFYGYTF
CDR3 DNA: TGTGCCAGCAGTCGACAGGGTTTCTATGGCTACACCTTC

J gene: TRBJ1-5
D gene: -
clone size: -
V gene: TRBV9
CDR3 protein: CASSVGGGNQPQHF
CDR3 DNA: TGTGCCAGCAGCGTAGGGGGGGGCAATCAGCCCCAGCATTTT

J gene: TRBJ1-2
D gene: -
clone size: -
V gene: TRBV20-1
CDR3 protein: CSASRGEGYTF
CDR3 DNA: TGCAGTGCTAGTAGGGGCGAGGGCTACACCTTC

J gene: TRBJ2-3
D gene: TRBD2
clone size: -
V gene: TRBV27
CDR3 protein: CASTGPTSGGPSTDTQYF
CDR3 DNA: TGTGCCAGCACCGGTCCGACTAGCGGGGGGCCTAGCACAGATACGCAGTATTTT

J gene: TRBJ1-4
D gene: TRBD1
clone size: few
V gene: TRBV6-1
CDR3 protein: CASSEASGGNEKLFF
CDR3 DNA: TGTGCCAGCAGTGAAGCGTCAGGGGGTAATGAAAAACTGTTTTTT

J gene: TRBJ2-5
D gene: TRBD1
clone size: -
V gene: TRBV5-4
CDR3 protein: CASSVRMGQLETQYF
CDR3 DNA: TGTGCCAGCAGCGTGAGAATGGGACAGTTGGAGACCCAGTACTTC

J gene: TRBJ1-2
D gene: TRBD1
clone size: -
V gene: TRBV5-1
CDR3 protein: CASSEDRASLYGYTF
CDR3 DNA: TGCGCCAGCAGCGAGGACAGGGCGTCCCTCTATGGCTACACCTTC

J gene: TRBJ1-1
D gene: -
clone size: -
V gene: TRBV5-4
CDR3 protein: CASSLRGGVGTEAFF
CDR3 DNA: TGTGCCAGCAGCTTGAGAGGGGGGGTGGGCACTGAAGCTTTCTTT

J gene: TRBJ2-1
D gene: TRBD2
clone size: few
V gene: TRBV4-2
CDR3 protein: CASSHAVAGGREQFF
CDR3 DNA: TGTGCCAGCAGCCATGCTGTAGCGGGAGGGCGGGAGCAGTTCTTC

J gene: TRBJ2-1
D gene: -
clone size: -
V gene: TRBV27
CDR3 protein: CASSQVPGAFEFF
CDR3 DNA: TGTGCCAGCAGTCAAGTCCCAGGGGCTTTTGAGTTCTTC

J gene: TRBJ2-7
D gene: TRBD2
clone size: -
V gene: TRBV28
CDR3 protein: CASSLWTSGSYEQYF
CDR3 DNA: TGTGCCAGCAGTTTATGGACTAGCGGTTCCTACGAGCAGTACTTC

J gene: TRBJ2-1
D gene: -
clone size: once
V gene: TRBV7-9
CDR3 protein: CASSSVRGNPPHLF
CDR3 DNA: TGTGCCAGCAGCTCCGTTCGGGGTAACCCGCCTCACCTCTTC

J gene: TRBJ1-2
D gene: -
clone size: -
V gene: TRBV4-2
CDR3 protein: CASSQVGDYGYTF
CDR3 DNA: TGTGCCAGCAGCCAAGTAGGGGACTATGGCTACACCTTC

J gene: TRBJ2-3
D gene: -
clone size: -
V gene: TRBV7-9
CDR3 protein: CASSLGAGATDTQYF
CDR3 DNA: TGTGCCAGCAGCTTAGGGGCAGGGGCGACAGATACGCAGTATTTT

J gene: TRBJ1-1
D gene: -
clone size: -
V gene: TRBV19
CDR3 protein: CASSRGEFMNTEAFF
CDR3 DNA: TGTGCCAGTAGTAGGGGGGAGTTCATGAACACTGAAGCTTTCTTT

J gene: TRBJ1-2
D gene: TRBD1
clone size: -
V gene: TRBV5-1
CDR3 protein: CASSYGQGGYGYTF
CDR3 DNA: TGCGCCAGCAGCTACGGACAGGGCGGGTATGGCTACACCTTC

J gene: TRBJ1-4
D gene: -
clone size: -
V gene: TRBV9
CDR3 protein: CASTPQEGRTNEKLFF
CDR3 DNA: TGTGCCAGTACCCCTCAGGAAGGCAGAACTAATGAAAAACTGTTTTTT

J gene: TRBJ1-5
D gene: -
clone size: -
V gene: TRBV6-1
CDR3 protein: CASSSGRNQPQHF
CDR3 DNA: TGTGCCAGCAGTTCGGGGAGAAATCAGCCCCAGCATTTT

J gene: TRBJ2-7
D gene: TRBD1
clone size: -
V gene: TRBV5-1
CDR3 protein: CASSSWTGSNEQYF
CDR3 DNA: TGCGCCAGCAGCTCTTGGACAGGGTCCAACGAGCAGTACTTC

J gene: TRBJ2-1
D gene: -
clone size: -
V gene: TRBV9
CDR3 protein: CASSVASGLYYNEQFF
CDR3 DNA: TGTGCCAGCAGCGTAGCATCTGGGCTTTACTACAATGAGCAGTTCTTC

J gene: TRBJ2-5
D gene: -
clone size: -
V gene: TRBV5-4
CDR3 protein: CASSLATSLYQETQYF
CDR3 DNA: TGTGCCAGCAGCTTGGCCACTAGCCTATACCAAGAGACCCAGTACTTC

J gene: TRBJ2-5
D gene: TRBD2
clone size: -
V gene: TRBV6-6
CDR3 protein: CASRPGTSFETQYF
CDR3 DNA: TGTGCCAGCAGGCCCGGGACTAGCTTTGAGACCCAGTACTTC

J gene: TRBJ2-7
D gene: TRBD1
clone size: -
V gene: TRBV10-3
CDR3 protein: CAIRGTGSYEQYF
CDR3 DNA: TGTGCCATCAGGGGGACAGGCTCCTACGAGCAGTACTTC

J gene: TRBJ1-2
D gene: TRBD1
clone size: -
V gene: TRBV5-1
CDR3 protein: CASSPPGTGGASGYTF
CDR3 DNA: TGCGCCAGCAGCCCCCCCGGGACAGGGGGCGCGTCTGGCTACACCTTC

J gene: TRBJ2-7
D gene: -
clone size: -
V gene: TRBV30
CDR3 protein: CAWSYGGHHEQYF
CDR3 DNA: TGTGCCTGGAGTTACGGGGGGCATCACGAGCAGTACTTC

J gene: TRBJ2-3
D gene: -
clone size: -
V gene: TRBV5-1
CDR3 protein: CASKTAGVTDTQYF
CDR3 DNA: TGCGCCAGCAAAACGGCAGGGGTGACAGATACGCAGTATTTT

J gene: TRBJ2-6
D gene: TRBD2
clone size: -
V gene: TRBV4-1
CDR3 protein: CASSQATSGAFSGANVLTF
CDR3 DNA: TGCGCCAGCAGCCAAGCGACTAGCGGGGCGTTCTCTGGGGCCAACGTCCTGACTTTC

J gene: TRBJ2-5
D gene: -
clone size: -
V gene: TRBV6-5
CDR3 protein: CASSPSEETQYF
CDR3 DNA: TGTGCCAGCAGCCCATCAGAAGAGACCCAGTACTTC